A selection of T cell receptor beta chains follows, all from one sample in a study of human T cells and chemical hapten exposure. TCRdb reanalysed the RACE reads using MiXCR and keeps one entry per CDR3 protein. The sample holds some 250,000 distinct CDR3 sequences, just under 8% seen once. Specimen: whole blood, collected in connection with sensitization to the hapten diphenylcyclopropenone (DPC). These receptors all come from a man between 18 and 35 years old with alopecia areata. Some clones in this sample may be carry-over from other donors' samples. CDR3s include the opening cysteine and the closing phenylalanine or tryptophan. The D gene is left open where the match is weak. Clone size is given for some rows only: seen once, a few or many times, or a class if the clone is expanded.

TRBJ1-2 few NA TRBV20-1 TGCAGTGCTAGCCTTGCGTTAGCTAACTATGGCTACACCTTC CSASLALANYGYTF
TRBJ2-3 many TRBD1 TRBV27 TGTGCCAGCAGTTTTCACGGACAGGGCATAGTGGGTACGCAGTATTTT CASSFHGQGIVGTQYF
TRBJ1-1 few NA TRBV6-1 TGTGCCAGCAGACGGGACTTTGAAGCTTTCTTT CASRRDFEAFF
TRBJ2-5 many NA TRBV7-9 TGTGCCAGCAGCTTAGTACCGGAGACCCAGTACTTC CASSLVPETQYF
TRBJ1-2 NA NA TRBV7-2 TGTGCCAGCAGCTTAGAGATGGTCGCTGCGGGCTACACCTTC CASSLEMVAAGYTF
TRBJ2-7 NA NA TRBV11-2 TGTGCCAGCAGCCCCGGACTGGCTCCCTACGAGCAGTACTTC CASSPGLAPYEQYF
TRBJ2-1 NA TRBD2 TRBV20-1 TGCAGTGCTCCGACTAGCGAGGGAACTAATGAGCAGTTCTTC CSAPTSEGTNEQFF
TRBJ1-1 NA NA TRBV5-6 TGTGCCAGCAGCCGGGGACCGGACATGAACACTGAAGCTTTCTTT CASSRGPDMNTEAFF
TRBJ2-2 few NA TRBV3-1 TGTGCCAGCAGCCCCCGGACGGCGTGGAAGCTGTTTTTT CASSPRTAWKLFF
TRBJ1-2 NA TRBD1 TRBV9 TGTGCCAGCAGACAAAGAGGGACAGGGGGCATCTATGGCTACACCTTC CASRQRGTGGIYGYTF
TRBJ2-7 few NA TRBV20-1 TGCAGTGCTAAAGTTTTCTACGAGCAGTACTTC CSAKVFYEQYF
TRBJ1-2 few TRBD1 TRBV4-1 TGCGCCAGCAGCCAAGCACCAGGGGGAAACTATGGCTACACCTTC CASSQAPGGNYGYTF
TRBJ1-6 NA NA TRBV12-3/TRBV12-4 TGTGCCAGCAGGAGGGACGGGAAAAATTCACCCCTCCACTTT CASRRDGKNSPLHF
TRBJ2-7 few TRBD1 TRBV29-1 TGCAGCGTCGGGGCAGGGGGTGTTTACGAGCAGTACTTC CSVGAGGVYEQYF
TRBJ2-3 NA NA TRBV20-1 TGCAGTGCCCCCCGTGGGGGGCAGTATTTT CSAPRGGQYF
TRBJ2-6 many NA TRBV2 TGTGCCGGGTCTTTGGGGAGGACCTCTGGGGCCAACGTCCTGACTTTC CAGSLGRTSGANVLTF
TRBJ1-1 many NA TRBV5-6 TGTGCCAGCAGCTTGCCCGCAGGCCGCACTGAAGCTTTCTTT CASSLPAGRTEAFF
TRBJ1-2 few NA TRBV4-3 TGCGCCAGCAGCCAAGAACTCGGGGAAATAGCCCCCTATGGCTACACCTTC CASSQELGEIAPYGYTF
TRBJ2-5 NA NA TRBV6-2/TRBV6-3 TGTGCCAGCAGACTAACCGACTTGGAGACCCAGTACTTC CASRLTDLETQYF
TRBJ2-1 few TRBD2 TRBV7-9 TGTGCCAGCAGCCAGGAAAACGGACTAGCGCAGTTCTTC CASSQENGLAQFF
TRBJ1-2 NA NA TRBV5-5 TGTGCCAGCAGCTTCGAGCATGGCTACACCTTC CASSFEHGYTF
TRBJ2-7 NA NA TRBV6-5 TGTGCCAGCAGGGAGCGGTACTCCTACGAGCAGTACTTC CASRERYSYEQYF
TRBJ1-1 few NA TRBV4-3 TGCGCCAGCAGCCAAGATCGGCCAGACAGGCATGAAGCTTTCTTT CASSQDRPDRHEAFF
TRBJ1-2 few NA TRBV4-2 TGTGCCAGCAGCCGCGGGGATAGGGATGGAGGCTACACCTTC CASSRGDRDGGYTF
TRBJ1-6 few NA TRBV5-1 TGCGCCAGCAGCTTGGGTGTTCTGAGCTCCTATAATTCACCCCTCCACTTT CASSLGVLSSYNSPLHF
TRBJ2-1 few TRBD1 TRBV4-1 TGCGCCAGCAGCAGGCCGGGACAGGGGCACAATGAGCAGTTCTTC CASSRPGQGHNEQFF
TRBJ2-3 many TRBD1 TRBV6-5 TGTGCCAGCAGTTGGGACAGGGGGGCAGATACGCAGTATTTT CASSWDRGADTQYF
TRBJ1-2 NA NA TRBV4-1 TGCGCCAGCAGCCAAGTGGGGCATTCTAACTATGGCTACACCTTC CASSQVGHSNYGYTF
TRBJ1-2 many NA TRBV11-1 TGTGCCAGCAGCCCAAGGGTCGACTATGGCTACACCTTC CASSPRVDYGYTF
TRBJ2-7 NA TRBD1 TRBV4-3 TGCGCCAGCAGCCAAGAATCGGCAGGGGGCGCGTCCGAGCAGTACTTC CASSQESAGGASEQYF
TRBJ1-3 few NA TRBV21-1 TGTGCCAGCAGCCTCCCGTCCTCTGGAAACACCATATATTTT CASSLPSSGNTIYF
TRBJ1-4 few NA TRBV7-2 TGTGCCAGCAGCTTTCAAGTCCCGGTTTCGGGTGAAAAACTGTTTTTT CASSFQVPVSGEKLFF
TRBJ2-7 NA NA TRBV5-1 TGCGCCAGCAGCTATGTGGGGCAGTACTCCTACGAGCAGTACTTC CASSYVGQYSYEQYF
TRBJ1-3 NA NA TRBV7-3 TGTGCCAGCAGCCCAACTCCAGGGGCCGGAAACACCATATATTTT CASSPTPGAGNTIYF
TRBJ1-3 NA TRBD1 TRBV6-5 TGTGCCAGCAGTTCACAGGGGATGAGCACTGGAAACACCATATATTTT CASSSQGMSTGNTIYF
TRBJ1-4 NA NA TRBV5-1 TGCGCCAGCAGCTTGGTATGGACACGCCTAGCCGAAAAACTGTTTTTT CASSLVWTRLAEKLFF
TRBJ2-2 few NA TRBV27 TGTGCCAGCAGTTTAGCTGCCACCGGGGAGCTGTTTTTT CASSLAATGELFF
TRBJ2-7 few NA TRBV6-6 TGTGCCAGCAGTGTTCAGTGGGAGCAGTACTTC CASSVQWEQYF
TRBJ2-7 many NA TRBV4-2 TGTGCCAGCAGCCAAGATCGCGGGAACGAGCAGTACTTC CASSQDRGNEQYF
TRBJ2-5 few TRBD2 TRBV5-1 TGCGCCAGCGACCGCGGGCGGGGGGGCCCAGAGACCCAGTACTTC CASDRGRGGPETQYF
TRBJ2-7 NA TRBD1 TRBV28 TGTGCCAGCAGTTCCTCCGGGACAGGGAAATACGAGCAGTACTTC CASSSSGTGKYEQYF
TRBJ2-6 many TRBD1 TRBV7-3 TGTGCCAGCAGTAGGGGGCCTATTAGCCCTGGGGCCAACGTCCTGACTTTC CASSRGPISPGANVLTF
TRBJ2-1 NA NA TRBV7-3 TGTGCCAGCACCCTAAACCAGGAGGATGAGCAGTTCTTC CASTLNQEDEQFF
TRBJ2-4 many TRBD1 TRBV29-1 TGCAGCGTTTACTACCTGGGACAGAAAAACATTCAGTACTTC CSVYYLGQKNIQYF
TRBJ1-1 many NA TRBV20-1 TGCAGTGCTAGAGCCAGGCGGCAGAACACTGAAGCTTTCTTT CSARARRQNTEAFF
TRBJ2-5 many NA TRBV7-2 TGTGCCAGCAGCTTGCCGACAGGCGAGACCCAGTACTTC CASSLPTGETQYF
TRBJ2-3 many NA TRBV6-5 TGTGCCAGCAGGGCATACCTCACAGATACGCAGTATTTT CASRAYLTDTQYF
TRBJ2-1 many NA TRBV4-1 TGCGCCAGCAGCCAAGGGTATTCGTCGGAGTTCTTC CASSQGYSSEFF
TRBJ1-1 many NA TRBV6-5 TGTGCCAGCAGTCTAGACAGGCACACTGAAGCTTTCTTT CASSLDRHTEAFF
TRBJ2-1 few NA TRBV11-2 TGTGCCAGCAGCTTAGTCGGCGTCGGGATACTCTACTACAATGAGCAGTTCTTC CASSLVGVGILYYNEQFF
TRBJ1-1 few NA TRBV27 TGTGCCAGCAGAACCCAACTCCAGGCGGGCACGGGGCTGGGGGCTTTCTTT CASRTQLQAGTGLGAFF